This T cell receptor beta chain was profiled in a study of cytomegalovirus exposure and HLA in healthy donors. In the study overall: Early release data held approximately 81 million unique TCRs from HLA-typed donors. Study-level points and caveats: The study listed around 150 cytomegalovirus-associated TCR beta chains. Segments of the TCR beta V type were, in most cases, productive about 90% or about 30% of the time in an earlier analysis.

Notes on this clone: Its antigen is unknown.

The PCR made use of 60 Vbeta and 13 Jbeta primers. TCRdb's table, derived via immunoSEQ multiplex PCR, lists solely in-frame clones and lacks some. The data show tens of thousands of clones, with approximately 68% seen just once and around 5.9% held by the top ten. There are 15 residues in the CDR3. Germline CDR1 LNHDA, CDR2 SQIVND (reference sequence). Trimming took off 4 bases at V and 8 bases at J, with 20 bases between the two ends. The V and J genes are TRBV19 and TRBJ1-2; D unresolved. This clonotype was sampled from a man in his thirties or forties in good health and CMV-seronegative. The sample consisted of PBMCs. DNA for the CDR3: TGTGCCAGTAGTACCGGCTGGGAGGGATCGGCCGGCTACACCTTC. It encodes CASSTGWEGSAGYTF. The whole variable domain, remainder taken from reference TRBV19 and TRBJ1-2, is DGGITQSPKYLFRKEGQNVTLSCEQNLNHDAMYWYRQDPGQGLRLIYYSQIVNDFQKGDIAEGYSVSREKKESFPLTVTSAQKNPTAFYLCASSTGWEGSAGYTFGSGTRLTVV.